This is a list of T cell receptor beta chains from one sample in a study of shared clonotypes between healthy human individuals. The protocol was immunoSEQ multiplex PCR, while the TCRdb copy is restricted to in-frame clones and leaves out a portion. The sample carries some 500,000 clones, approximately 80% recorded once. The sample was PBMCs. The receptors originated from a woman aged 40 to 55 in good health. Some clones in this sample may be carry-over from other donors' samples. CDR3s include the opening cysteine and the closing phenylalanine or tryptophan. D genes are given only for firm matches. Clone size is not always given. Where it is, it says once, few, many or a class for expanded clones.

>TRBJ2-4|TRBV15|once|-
TGTGCCACCAGCACCCCCAGGGGATCCGTAAACATTCAGTACTTC
CATSTPRGSVNIQYF
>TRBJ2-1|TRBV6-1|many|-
TGTGCCAGCAGTGAAGTGTTAGCGGTTTACAATGAGCAGTTCTTC
CASSEVLAVYNEQFF
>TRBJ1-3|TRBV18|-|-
TGTGCCAGCTCACCAAGCGGGGGCTCTGGAAACACCATATATTTT
CASSPSGGSGNTIYF
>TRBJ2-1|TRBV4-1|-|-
TGCGCCAGCAGCCCCCGGGGTAGACTTGGGGGTGAGCAGTTCTTC
CASSPRGRLGGEQFF
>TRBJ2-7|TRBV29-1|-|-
TGCAGCGTGATCCAGCAAACCTACGAGCAGTACTTC
CSVIQQTYEQYF
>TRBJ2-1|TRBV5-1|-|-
TGCGCCAGCAGCCTCGGGACAAAAACCTACAATGAGCAGTTCTTC
CASSLGTKTYNEQFF
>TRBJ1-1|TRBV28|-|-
TGTGCCAGCAGTTTGGCCCCGGGGAACACTGAAGCTTTCTTT
CASSLAPGNTEAFF
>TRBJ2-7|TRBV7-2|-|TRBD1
TGTGCCAGCAGCCAGTGGACAGGGTCCCCCTACGAGCAGTACTTC
CASSQWTGSPYEQYF
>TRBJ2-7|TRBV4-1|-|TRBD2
TGCGCCAGCAGCCGAAGACTTGGGACTAGCGGGAGTTACGAGCAGTACTTC
CASSRRLGTSGSYEQYF
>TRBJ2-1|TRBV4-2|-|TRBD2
TGTGCCAGCAGCCAAGGAACTAGCGGGACTACAAGCTCCTACAATGAGCAGTTCTTC
CASSQGTSGTTSSYNEQFF
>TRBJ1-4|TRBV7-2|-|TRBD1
TGTGCCAGCAGCTCGCTACAGGGGGCCACTAATGAAAAACTGTTTTTT
CASSSLQGATNEKLFF
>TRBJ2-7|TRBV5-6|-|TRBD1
TGTGCCAGTTCGAGGACAGGGGAAGGGGACGAGCAGTACTTC
CASSRTGEGDEQYF
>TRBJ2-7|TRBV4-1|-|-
TGCGCCAGCAGCCAACCAGGGGCGACTTCCTACGAGCAGTACTTC
CASSQPGATSYEQYF
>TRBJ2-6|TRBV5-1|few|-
TGCGCCAGCAGCCAGGGGAGGGACGCTGGGGCCAACGTCCTGACTTTC
CASSQGRDAGANVLTF
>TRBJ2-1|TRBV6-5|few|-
TGTGCCAGCACCCCCACAGGGCCCGGGAACAATGAGCAGTTCTTC
CASTPTGPGNNEQFF
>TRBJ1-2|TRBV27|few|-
TGTGCCAGCACTAGAGCAGGTCGGGACTATGGCTACACCTTC
CASTRAGRDYGYTF
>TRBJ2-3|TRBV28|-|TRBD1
TGTGCCAGCAGCCTCTCCAGGACAGGGCCCCGAGATACGCAGTATTTT
CASSLSRTGPRDTQYF
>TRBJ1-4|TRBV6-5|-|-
TGTGCCAGCTCCTCTGGTGAAAAACTGTTTTTT
CASSSGEKLFF
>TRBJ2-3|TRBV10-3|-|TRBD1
TGTGCCATCAGTGCGACAGGGGAAGATACGCAGTATTTT
CAISATGEDTQYF
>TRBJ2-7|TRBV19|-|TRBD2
TGTGCCAGTAGTATACGGACTAGCTCAGCCTACGAGCAGTACTTC
CASSIRTSSAYEQYF
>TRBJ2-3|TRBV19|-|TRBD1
TGTGCCACCGGGACAGGAACAGATACGCAGTATTTT
CATGTGTDTQYF
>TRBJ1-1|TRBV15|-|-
TGTGCCACCAGCAGAGTACGGGTAGTGAACACTGAAGCTTTCTTT
CATSRVRVVNTEAFF
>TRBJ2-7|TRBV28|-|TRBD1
TGTGCCAGCAGTGGGACAGGGCATCACTACGAGCAGTACTTC
CASSGTGHHYEQYF
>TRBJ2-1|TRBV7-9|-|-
TGTGCCAGCAGCTTAACGGGGGCTGAGCAGTTCTTC
CASSLTGAEQFF
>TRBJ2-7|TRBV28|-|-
TGTGCCAGCAGTCTCTCGGGGGCGGGAGTGCAGTACTTC
CASSLSGAGVQYF
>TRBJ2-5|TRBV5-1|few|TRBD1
TGCGCCAGCAGCTACAATCCCGGGACAGGAGAAGAGACCCAGTACTTC
CASSYNPGTGEETQYF
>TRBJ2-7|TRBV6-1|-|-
TGTGCCAGCAGTGAACCCCATGTGGGGGACGAGCAGTACTTC
CASSEPHVGDEQYF
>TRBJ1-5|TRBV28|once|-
TGTGCCAGCTCCAAAGGCAGCTATTATAGCAATCAGCCCCAGCATTTT
CASSKGSYYSNQPQHF
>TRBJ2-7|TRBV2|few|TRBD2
TGTGCCAGCAGGGTAGCGGGAGCGGGACCCTACGAGCAGTACTTC
CASRVAGAGPYEQYF
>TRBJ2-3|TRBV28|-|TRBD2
TGTGCCAGCAGTCGCCTAGCGGGAGAGGGAGATACGCAGTATTTT
CASSRLAGEGDTQYF
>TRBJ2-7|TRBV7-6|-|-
TGTGCCAGCAGCTTAGTGCCCGACAGCATCTACGAGCAGTACTTC
CASSLVPDSIYEQYF
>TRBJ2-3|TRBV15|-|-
TGTGCCACCAGCAGAGGCTATGACAGGGACTCAGATACGCAGTATTTT
CATSRGYDRDSDTQYF
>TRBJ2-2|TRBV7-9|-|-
TGTGCCAGCAGCCAGGCACGGGCAGGACAGAATACCGGGGAGCTGTTTTTT
CASSQARAGQNTGELFF
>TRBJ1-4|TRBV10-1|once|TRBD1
TGCGCCAGCAGCCTTCCGGGACAGGGCAGGGATGAAAAACTGTTTTTT
CASSLPGQGRDEKLFF
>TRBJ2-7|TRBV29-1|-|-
TGCAGCACCTTAGCGGAGAGCTCCTACGAGCAGTACTTC
CSTLAESSYEQYF
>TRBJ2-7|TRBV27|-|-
TGTGCCAGCAGGGTATACTCCAGGGGGGAGTCCTACGAGCAGTACTTC
CASRVYSRGESYEQYF
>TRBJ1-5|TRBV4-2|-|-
TGTGCCAGCAGCCTCGGAGGGACGGGCAATCAGCCCCAGCATTTT
CASSLGGTGNQPQHF
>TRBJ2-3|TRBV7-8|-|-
TGTGCCAGCAGCCTTCTAGCGGATACGCAGTATTTT
CASSLLADTQYF
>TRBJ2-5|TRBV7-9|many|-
TGTGCCAGCAGCTTAGGCAGCGCAAGGGGGGAAGAGACCCAGTACTTC
CASSLGSARGEETQYF
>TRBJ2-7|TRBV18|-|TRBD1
TGTGCCAGCTCACCATTATCGAGAGGACAGGGCAGTCGCGAGCAGTACTTC
CASSPLSRGQGSREQYF
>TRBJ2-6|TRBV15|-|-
TGTGCCACCGCGGGACCGAGGAGCTCTGGGGCCAACGTCCTGACTTTC
CATAGPRSSGANVLTF
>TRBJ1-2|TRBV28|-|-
TGTGCCAGCAGTTTCGGGAGAAACTATGGCTACACCTTC
CASSFGRNYGYTF
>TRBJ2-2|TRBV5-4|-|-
TGTGCCAGCAGCTTGGTCGCTCGATCCGACACCGGGGAGCTGTTTTTT
CASSLVARSDTGELFF
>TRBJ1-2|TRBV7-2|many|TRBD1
TGTGCCAGCAGCCTCCAGGACAGGGCGCCCTATGGCTACACCTTC
CASSLQDRAPYGYTF
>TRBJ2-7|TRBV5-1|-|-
TGCGCCAGCAGGGTTGGGGGCGCGTACGAGCAGTACTTC
CASRVGGAYEQYF
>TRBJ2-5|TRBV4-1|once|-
TGCGCCAGCAGCCAAGAAGAACAGGGCGGGGAGACCCAGTACTTC
CASSQEEQGGETQYF
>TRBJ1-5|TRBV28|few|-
TGTGCCAGCAGTCCGACATGGGGCCTGGGAAATCAGCCCCAGCATTTT
CASSPTWGLGNQPQHF
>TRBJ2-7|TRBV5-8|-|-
TGTGCCAGCAAGGATTCCTCCCTGGGGACGGCGAGCTCCTACGAGCAGTACTTC
CASKDSSLGTASSYEQYF
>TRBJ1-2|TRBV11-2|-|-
TGTGCCAGCAGCTTAGGAGGGGTGCGTGGTGTTCGTGGCTACACCTTC
CASSLGGVRGVRGYTF
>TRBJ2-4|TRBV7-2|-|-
TGTGCCAGCAGCTCCGAGGGTTGGTACATTCAGTACTTC
CASSSEGWYIQYF
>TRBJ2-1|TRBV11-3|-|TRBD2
TGTGCCAGCAGCGGGCCCGGGAGGTCCTACAATGAGCAGTTCTTC
CASSGPGRSYNEQFF
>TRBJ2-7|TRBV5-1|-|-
TGCGCCAGCAGCTGGGGACCCCCGAGAGCCTACGAGCAGTACTTC
CASSWGPPRAYEQYF
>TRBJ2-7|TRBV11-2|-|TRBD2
TGTGCCAGCAGCTTAGATCGATCGGGAGGGATCGGCGAGCAGTACTTC
CASSLDRSGGIGEQYF
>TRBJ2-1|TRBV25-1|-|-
TGTGCCAGCAGTGATAGGACAGGGCCGGGGGGCAATGAGCAGTTCTTC
CASSDRTGPGGNEQFF
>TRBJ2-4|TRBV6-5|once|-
TGTGCCAGCATGGGGCAAGCCAAAAACATTCAGTACTTC
CASMGQAKNIQYF
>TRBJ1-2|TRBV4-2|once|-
TGTGCCAGCAGCCAAGATTCAGGGAACTATGGCTACACCTTC
CASSQDSGNYGYTF
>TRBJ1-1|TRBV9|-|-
TGTGCCAGCAGCGCGGCCCGAAGCACTGAAGCTTTCTTT
CASSAARSTEAFF
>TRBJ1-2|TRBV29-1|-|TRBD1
TGCAGCGTTGAAGAGGGACAGTACTATGGCTACACCTTC
CSVEEGQYYGYTF